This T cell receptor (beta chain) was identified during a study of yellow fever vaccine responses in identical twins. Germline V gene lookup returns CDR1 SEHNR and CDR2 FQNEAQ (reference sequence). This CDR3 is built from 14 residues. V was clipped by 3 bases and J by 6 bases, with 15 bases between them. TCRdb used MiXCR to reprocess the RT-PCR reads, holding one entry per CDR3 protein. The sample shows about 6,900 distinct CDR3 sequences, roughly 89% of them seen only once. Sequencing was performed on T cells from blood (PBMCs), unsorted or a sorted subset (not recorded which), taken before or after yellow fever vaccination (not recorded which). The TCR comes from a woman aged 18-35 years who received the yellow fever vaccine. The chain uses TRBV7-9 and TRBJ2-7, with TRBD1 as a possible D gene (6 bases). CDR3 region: CASSFGPGEIEQYF. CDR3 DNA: TGTGCCAGCAGCTTTGGCCCAGGGGAGATCGAGCAGTACTTC.